Below are 23 T cell receptor beta chains sequenced from a single sample in a study of T cell changes during pregnancy in multiple sclerosis. Measured with immunoSEQ multiplex PCR; TCRdb has only the in-frame clones, and not every one. The table has more than 70,000 clones, 75% to 95% seen once; the top ten hold more than 1.5%. Sequencing used peripheral blood, obtained after pregnancy. The receptors shown here come from a female donor in good health, enrolled as a control in a pregnancy study.

This clone was recorded once. This sequence joins TRBV5-1 and TRBJ2-2; D not certain. The CDR3 is 11 residues long. Germline CDR1 is SGHRS and CDR2 is YFSETQ. V was clipped by 7 bases and J by 6 bases, with 7 bases between them. The CDR3 is CASLSSGELFF. As DNA, the CDR3 is TGCGCCAGCTTGAGTTCCGGGGAGCTGTTTTTT.

This clone occurred once. The rearrangement links TRBV7-3 to TRBJ1-2; D not resolved. The CDR3 runs to 13 residues. The ends were cut back, 2 bases at V and 6 bases at J, with 10 bases in the middle. The germline V gene has CDR1 SGHTA and CDR2 FQGTGA. Here the CDR3 reads CASSLRRADGYTF. The DNA of the CDR3 is TGTGCCAGCAGCTTACGGCGGGCTGATGGCTACACCTTC.

The CDR3 reads CASSLPGTGSTEAFF. The CDR3 DNA is TGTGCCAGCAGCCTTCCCGGGACAGGGAGCACTGAAGCTTTCTTT. This chain links TRBV14 with TRBJ1-1, with TRBD1 identical over 9 bases. V was clipped by 4 bases and J by 4 bases; unmatched bases: 7. The length of the CDR3 is 15 residues. Germline V lookup: CDR1 SGHDN, CDR2 FVKESK.

The V call is TRBV7-9, the J call TRBJ1-4; D gene uncertain. With 0 bases removed from V and 5 bases from J, the gap between germline ends came to 13 bases. The CDR3 consists of 16 residues. The germline V gene encodes CDR1 SEHNR and CDR2 FQNEAQ (reference sequence). CDR3 amino acids: CASSLAGGEVNEKLFF. The DNA of the CDR3 is TGTGCCAGCAGCTTAGCGGGAGGTGAGGTAAATGAAAAACTGTTTTTT.

The chain carries TRBV7-3 and TRBJ1-4; D not resolved. The CDR3 has 15 amino acids. Between the trimmed V and J ends, which lost 0 bases and 4 bases, there was a span of 9 bases. CDR1 and CDR2 from the germline V gene are SGHTA and FQGTGA. In DNA, the CDR3 is TGTGCCAGCAGCTTAACGGGCGGACTTAATGAAAAACTGTTTTTT. As protein: CASSLTGGLNEKLFF.

The chain links TRBV4-3 to TRBJ2-2; 8 nucleotides line up with TRBD1. Trimming cost V 6 bases and J 3 bases; bases outside gene matches: 3. The CDR3 has 14 residues. Germline V gives CDR1 LGHNA, CDR2 YSLEER. CDR3 loop: CASRLDRDTGELFF. The DNA of the CDR3 is TGCGCCAGCAGGTTGGACAGGGACACCGGGGAGCTGTTTTTT.

This clone is a singleton in its sample. This rearrangement joins TRBV4-1 to TRBJ1-2, with D maybe TRBD1 (6 bases). This CDR3 region has 17 residues. The germline V gene encodes CDR1 MGHRA and CDR2 YSYEKL. Trimming cost V 1 base and J 2 bases, with 17 bases left between them. The CDR3 DNA reads TGCGCCAGCAGCCAAGCAATGAACCGACAGGTAAACTATGGCTACACCTTC. It specifies CASSQAMNRQVNYGYTF.

The rearrangement uses TRBV5-1 and TRBJ1-4; D uncertain. Per germline, CDR1 SGHRS and CDR2 YFSETQ. Trimming took 7 bases from V and 5 from J, leaving 12 bases between them. CDR3 length equals 13 residues. CDR3 loop: CASGVGGNEKLFF. The CDR3 DNA follows: TGCGCCAGCGGCGTCGGAGGAAATGAAAAACTGTTTTTT.

The gene calls are TRBV28 and TRBJ2-6; tentative D call: TRBD2 (5 bases). Germline loops: CDR1 MDHEN, CDR2 SYDVKM. V lost 2 bases and J lost 3, with 17 bases in between. The CDR3 loop spans 18 amino acids. In DNA form, the CDR3 reads TGTGCCAGCAGTTTAGGATCCGGGGATCGGAGTGGGGCCAACGTCCTGACTTTC. Translating gives CASSLGSGDRSGANVLTF.

V and J are TRBV28 and TRBJ1-2; 7 nucleotides align to TRBD1. Germline V CDR1 and CDR2: MDHEN, SYDVKM. V gave up 5 bases and J gave up 14 bases; unmatched junction bases: 5. This CDR3 spans 10 amino acids. The CDR3 DNA reads TGTGCCAGCAGTCAGGGGGGCAAAACCTTC. Translation: CASSQGGKTF.

J is TRBJ1-4 and V is TRBV10-3; D call uncertain. Germline V gene sequence: CDR1 ENHRY, CDR2 SYGVKD. The CDR3 is made up of 12 amino acids. V gave up 4 bases and J gave up 8 bases, with 8 bases separating them. Here the CDR3 DNA reads TGTGCCATCAGTGGAGAGAGGGAAAAACTGTTTTTT. Translating it yields CAISGEREKLFF.

For this clone: Other DNA sequences within the sample encode an identical CDR3. The chain recombines TRBV19 with TRBJ1-6; the D gene is possibly TRBD1 (5 bases). Germline values: CDR1 LNHDA, CDR2 SQIVND (reference sequence). V lost 1 base and J 7 bases, leaving 8 bases between the germline ends. The CDR3 is 14 amino acids. The CDR3: CASSIGPGNSPLHF. DNA of the CDR3: TGTGCCAGTAGTATAGGTCCAGGGAATTCACCCCTCCACTTT.

The J gene is TRBJ2-3, the V gene TRBV7-2, with TRBD2 as a possible D gene (7 bases). The V end lost 2 bases, the J end lost 0 bases, and 15 bases lay between the germline ends. Germline V CDR1 and CDR2: SGHTA, FQGNSA. The CDR3 has 17 residues. CDR3 nucleotides: TGTGCCAGCAGCTTAAGAGGGGGGGCCTCTAGCACAGATACGCAGTATTTT. Its translation: CASSLRGGASSTDTQYF.

The rearrangement joins TRBV7-2 to TRBJ2-3; 10 bases fit TRBD2. CDR3 length: 16 residues. CDR1 and CDR2 (germline): SGHTA, FQGNSA. J was trimmed by 4 bases and V by 5 bases; bases with no gene match: 9. CDR3 sequence (DNA): TGTGCCAGCAGCCCCCAGCGGGGGGGTCAGGCAGATACGCAGTATTTT. Protein product: CASSPQRGGQADTQYF.

This chain uses TRBV18 with TRBJ1-4; a possible D gene is TRBD1 (5 bases). The germline V gene encodes CDR1 KGHSH and CDR2 LQKENI. V lost 5 bases and J lost 5, with 18 bases in between. The CDR3 sequence is 16 residues long. Here the CDR3 DNA reads TGTGCCAGCTCAAACGATAGGATGGGGCCGAATGAAAAACTGTTTTTT. This encodes CASSNDRMGPNEKLFF.

The rearrangement uses TRBV4-3 and TRBJ1-5; D remains unclear. The CDR3 covers 14 residues. The V and J ends lost 2 bases and 8 bases respectively, with 13 bases between them. Germline values: CDR1 LGHNA, CDR2 YSLEER. The CDR3 protein is CASSQRVLVEPQHF. The CDR3 DNA reads as TGCGCCAGCAGCCAACGAGTTTTAGTTGAGCCCCAGCATTTT.

With respect to this clone: One end of the junction fails to match germline, which may point to a read error. The V call is TRBV7-3, the J call TRBJ2-1, with 9 bases matching TRBD2. The CDR3 contains 14 residues. Germline CDR1 is SGHTA and CDR2 is FQGTGA. For the CDR3, the DNA is TGTGCCAGCAGCGTTAACTTGCTAGCGGGGCCCTTGATCTTC. This codes for CASSVNLLAGPLIF.

The V call is TRBV27, the J call TRBJ2-3; no definite D call. This CDR3 comprises 17 residues. Germline V CDR1 and CDR2: MNHEY, SMNVEV (reference sequence). Trimming took off 5 bases at V and 15 bases at J, with 33 bases between the two ends. The DNA for the CDR3 is TGTGCCAGCAGTCACTTATTGGGTGCAGTCACGGTCGACTTGCCCTATTTT. As protein: CASSHLLGAVTVDLPYF.

V is TRBV14 and J is TRBJ2-3; TRBD2 aligns across 8 bases. Trimming took 0 bases from V and 0 from J; bases not matched to a gene: 11. This CDR3 is 19 amino acids long. Germline lookup yields CDR1 SGHDN and CDR2 FVKESK. The CDR3 coding sequence is TGTGCCAGCAGCCAAGAACCCCCTACTAGCGGCCCTAGCACAGATACGCAGTATTTT. As protein: CASSQEPPTSGPSTDTQYF. The full variable domain, with the rest looked up from reference TRBV14 and TRBJ2-3, is EAGVTQFPSHSVIEKGQTVTLRCDPISGHDNLYWYRRVMGKEIKFLLHFVKESKQDESGMPNNRFLAERTGGTYSTLKVQPAELEDSGVYFCASSQEPPTSGPSTDTQYFGPGTRLTVL.

V and J are TRBV25-1 and TRBJ2-5; the D gene is possibly TRBD1 (6 bases). The V end lost 3 bases, the J end lost 4 bases, and 15 bases lay between the germline ends. The CDR3 length is 15 residues. The germline CDR1 and CDR2 sequences are MGHDK and SYGVNS. The CDR3 here is CASSEVPGAPETQYF. The CDR3 DNA is TGTGCCAGCAGTGAGGTGCCAGGGGCCCCAGAGACCCAGTACTTC.

V and J are TRBV4-3 and TRBJ1-3; D call uncertain. Germline CDR1 reads LGHNA; CDR2 reads YSLEER. CDR3 length: 17 residues. Trimming took off 0 bases at V and 0 bases at J, with 12 bases between the two ends. In DNA form, the CDR3 reads TGCGCCAGCAGCCAAGAGTTGCGGGCAGGCTCTGGAAACACCATATATTTT. Residues: CASSQELRAGSGNTIYF.

The V and J genes are TRBV18 and TRBJ1-5; perhaps TRBD1 as D (5 bases). V dropped 2 bases and J dropped 8 bases, with 10 bases sitting between them. This CDR3 has 13 amino acids. The germline gives CDR1 KGHSH, CDR2 LQKENI. CDR3 in amino acids: CASSPDQGKPQHF. The CDR3 DNA reads as TGTGCCAGCTCACCAGACCAGGGAAAGCCCCAGCATTTT.

The chain links TRBV7-6 to TRBJ1-3; D not resolved. Germline CDR1 reads SGHVS; CDR2 reads FNYEAQ. The CDR3 has 17 amino acids. Trimming stripped 1 base from V and 0 bases from J, with 13 bases between. CDR3 sequence reads: CASSLDPISSSGNTIYF. In DNA form, the CDR3 reads TGTGCCAGCAGCTTAGATCCGATCTCGAGCTCTGGAAACACCATATATTTT.